This T cell receptor beta chain was captured in a study of blood T cell repertoires in COVID-19. In the study overall: There were acute and convalescent COVID-19 samples, and they came from the United States, Italy and Spain. T cells, B-cell-depleted T cells, or PBMCs provided the cDNA or gDNA that served as material.

As processed by the authors: Reference gene primer amplification gave nucleated cell count estimates. Profiling relied on immunoSEQ multiplex PCR, and the TCRdb table lists in-frame clones only, not all of them. The DNA gave D and trimming, while V, J and clone size come from that table. Here the sample spans approximately 52,000 clones, about nine tenths being singletons. Trimming shortened V by 3 bases and J by 5 bases, and 13 bases separated the two germline ends. Germline loops: CDR1 MDHEN, CDR2 SYDVKM. This CDR3 region has 14 residues. The chain uses TRBV28 and TRBJ1-2; D perhaps matches TRBD1 (6 bases). The clonotype originates from a human donor with active COVID-19. The donor label of this sample is uncertain. Sequencing was done on a sample of peripheral blood. CDR3 sequence reads: CASSFPGEGYGYTF. For the CDR3, the DNA is TGTGCCAGCAGTTTCCCAGGGGAAGGATATGGCTACACCTTC.